Reported below is one T cell receptor beta chain. The sample comes from a study of OX40 agonist ivuxolimab in advanced cancers. About the study: Those treated in dose escalation had hepatocellular carcinoma, melanoma, renal cell cancer or head and neck cancer.

Patients who had autoimmune disease history or got systemic immunosuppression were left out. Only in-frame clones appear in the TCRdb table, and some are missing; sequencing was by immunoSEQ multiplex PCR. The data contain more than 20,000 clones, roughly 84% of them singletons. This TCR derives from an adult with an advanced solid tumor such as melanoma, head and neck, liver or kidney cancer. Sample: CD4+ or CD8+ T cells sorted from blood, taken in a trial of the OX40 agonist ivuxolimab.

CDR3 coding DNA: TGTGCCAGCAGCTCTGGACAGGGGAGCAATGGCTACACCTTC. Its translation: CASSSGQGSNGYTF. J is TRBJ1-2 and V is TRBV13; 9 positions agree with TRBD1. Germline CDR1 and CDR2: PRHDT and FYEKMQ (reference sequence). This CDR3 spans 14 amino acids. Germline trimming cut 4 bases from V and 6 bases from J; bases unmatched to any gene: 6.